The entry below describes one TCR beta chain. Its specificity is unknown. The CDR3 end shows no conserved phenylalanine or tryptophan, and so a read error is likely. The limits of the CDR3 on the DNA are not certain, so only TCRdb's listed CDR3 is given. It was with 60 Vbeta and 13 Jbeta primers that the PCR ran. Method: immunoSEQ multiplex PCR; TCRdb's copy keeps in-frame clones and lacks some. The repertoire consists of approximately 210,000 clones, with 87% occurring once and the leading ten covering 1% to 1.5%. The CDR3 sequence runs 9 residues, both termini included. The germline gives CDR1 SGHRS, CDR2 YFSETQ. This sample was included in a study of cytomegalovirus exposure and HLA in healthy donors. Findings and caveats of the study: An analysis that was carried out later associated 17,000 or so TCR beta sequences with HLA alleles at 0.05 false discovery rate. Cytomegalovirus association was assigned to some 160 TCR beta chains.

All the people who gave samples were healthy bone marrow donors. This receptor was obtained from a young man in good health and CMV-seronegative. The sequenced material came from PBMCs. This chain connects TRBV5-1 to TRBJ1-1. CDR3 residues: CASLGLPNP.